This record covers a single T cell receptor (beta chain). Its antigen remains unidentified. The data derive from a study of identifying expanded T cells in peripheral blood. Findings and caveats of the study: Clone count variance between approximately 2-week samples rose with total template count. Technical replicates showed around 1.3 changed clones; two weeks roughly 16; four weeks 19.

This table comes from immunoSEQ multiplex PCR, and its TCRdb copy is limited to in-frame clones, with some not included. This sample has under 70,000 clones, with around 87% found just once. Healthy donors had no documented immune events, such as infections, while sampled. The CDR3 is 17 amino acids. The TCR was taken from a person aged 18 to 75 in good health. The gene calls are TRBV21-1 and TRBJ2-7; the table assigns TRBD2, which was not confirmed against the DNA. TRBV21-1 is a documented pseudogene. The sample taken for sequencing was blood. The CDR3 loop reads CASSKGGEYPPLYEQYF. For the CDR3, the DNA is TGTGCCAGCAGCAAGGGGGGGGAGTACCCCCCCCTTTACGAGCAGTACTTC.